The TCR beta chain under discussion was sequenced for a study of blood T cell repertoires in COVID-19. This clone was observed a few times. Some clones are missing from TCRdb's copy, which holds only in-frame ones; the method was immunoSEQ multiplex PCR. The sample yields approximately 150,000 clones, around 84% seen once. The ends were cut back, 1 base at V and 2 bases at J, with 11 bases in the middle. The CDR3 has 15 amino acids. CDR1 and CDR2 from the germline V gene are SGHNT and YENEEA. This receptor was taken from a human donor in a cohort sampled during active COVID-19. Material: peripheral blood. The J gene is TRBJ1-1, the V gene TRBV11-3; possibly TRBD1 for D (5 bases). CDR3 residues: CASSLGGGGNTEAFF. The DNA of the CDR3 is TGTGCCAGCAGCTTAGGGGGCGGGGGAAACACTGAAGCTTTCTTT.